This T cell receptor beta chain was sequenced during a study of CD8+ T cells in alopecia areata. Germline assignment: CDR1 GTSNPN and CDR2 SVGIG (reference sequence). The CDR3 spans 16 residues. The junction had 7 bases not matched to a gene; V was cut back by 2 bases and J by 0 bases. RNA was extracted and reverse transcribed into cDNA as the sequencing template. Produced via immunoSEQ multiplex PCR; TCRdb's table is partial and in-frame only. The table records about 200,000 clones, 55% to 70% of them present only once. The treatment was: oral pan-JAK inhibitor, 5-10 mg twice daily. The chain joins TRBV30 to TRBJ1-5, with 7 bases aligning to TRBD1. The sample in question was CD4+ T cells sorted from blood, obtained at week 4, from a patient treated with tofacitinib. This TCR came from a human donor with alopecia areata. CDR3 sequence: CAWSPGDSYSNQPQHF. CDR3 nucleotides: TGTGCCTGGAGTCCCGGGGACAGTTATAGCAATCAGCCCCAGCATTTT. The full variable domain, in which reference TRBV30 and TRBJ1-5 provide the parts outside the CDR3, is SQTIHQWPATLVQPVGSPLSLECTVEGTSNPNLYWYRQAAGRGLQLLFYSVGIGQISSEVPQNLSASRPQDRQFILSSKKLLLSDSGFYLCAWSPGDSYSNQPQHFGDGTRLSIL.